These 18 T cell receptor beta chains originate from one sample sequenced in a study of radiation and T cells in renal cell carcinoma. TCRdb's table, derived via immunoSEQ multiplex PCR, lists solely in-frame clones and lacks some. Among approximately 110,000 clones listed, roughly 80% were seen once. Time point here: baseline pretreatment blood. Treatment here: 15 Gy SBRT to primary tumor, nephrectomy 4 weeks later. The input for sequencing was blood, taken from a patient whose treatment included radiotherapy and nephrectomy. These receptors originate from a woman aged 55-70 years with renal cell carcinoma.

The chain employs TRBV19 and TRBJ2-4; D gene unclear. The V gene's germline CDR1 is LNHDA and CDR2 SQIVND (reference sequence). Trimming pared 3 bases from V and 7 bases from J, leaving 13 bases between. The CDR3 consists of 14 residues. The CDR3 bases are TGTGCCAGTAGTATCTCCCCATTGGGGAACATTCAGTACTTC. Protein: CASSISPLGNIQYF.

This chain's CDR3 is CASSEMGQLGTDTQYF. The CDR3 nucleotides are TGTGCCAGCAGTGAGATGGGACAGTTAGGCACAGATACGCAGTATTTT. The V gene is TRBV6-1, the J gene TRBJ2-3, with TRBD1 matching 7 bases. Trimming removed 3 bases from V and 1 base from J; junction bases left unmatched: 7. The CDR3 consists of 16 residues. CDR1 is MNHNS, CDR2 SASEGT, per germline.

The chain employs TRBV5-1 and TRBJ1-3, with 11 bases fitting TRBD1. The trim removed 3 bases at V and 3 bases at J, leaving 5 bases unmatched. CDR3 length equals 16 residues. Germline V gene data show CDR1 as SGHRS and CDR2 as YFSETQ. In DNA, the CDR3 is TGCGCCAGCAGCTCTTGGACAGGGGGCTATGGAAACACCATATATTTT. This encodes CASSSWTGGYGNTIYF. The complete variable domain, with remaining parts taken from reference TRBV5-1 and TRBJ1-3, reads KAGVTQTPRYLIKTRGQQVTLSCSPISGHRSVSWYQQTPGQGLQFLFEYFSETQRNKGNFPGRFSGRQFSNSRSEMNVSTLELGDSALYLCASSSWTGGYGNTIYFGEGSWLTVV.

The genes are TRBV29-1 and TRBJ2-3; D gene ambiguous. The CDR3 spans 12 residues. The germline gives CDR1 SQVTM, CDR2 ANQGSEA. The ends were cut back, 4 bases at V and 0 bases at J, with 5 bases in the middle. CDR3 DNA: TGCAGCGTTGTGACTAGCACAGATACGCAGTATTTT. This translates into CSVVTSTDTQYF.

The rearrangement joins TRBV28 to TRBJ1-1; 8 positions agree with TRBD1. This CDR3 comprises 15 residues. From germline, CDR1 is MDHEN and CDR2 SYDVKM. V shed 8 bases and J 0 bases; nucleotides not matched to a gene: 8. In DNA form, the CDR3 reads TGTGCCAGCGGCTCAGGGGGCGAAATGAACACTGAAGCTTTCTTT. Amino acids: CASGSGGEMNTEAFF. The full variable domain, its missing parts supplied by reference TRBV28 and TRBJ1-1, is DVKVTQSSRYLVKRTGEKVFLECVQDMDHENMFWYRQDPGLGLRLIYFSYDVKMKEKGDIPEGYSVSREKKERFSLILESASTNQTSMYLCASGSGGEMNTEAFFGQGTRLTVV.

The sample holds a few counts of this clone. The rearrangement uses TRBV10-3 and TRBJ1-2, with 9 bases that match TRBD1. Germline values: CDR1 ENHRY, CDR2 SYGVKD. CDR3 length: 14 residues. Trimming cost V 2 bases and J 4 bases; bases outside gene matches: 2. The CDR3: CAISEGGQGYGYTF. CDR3 nucleotides: TGTGCCATCAGTGAGGGGGGACAGGGCTATGGCTACACCTTC.

The rearrangement uses TRBV18 and TRBJ2-5; maybe TRBD2 (7 bases). The germline V and J ends were trimmed by 1 base and 2 bases, with 14 bases remaining between them. Per germline, CDR1 KGHSH and CDR2 LQKENI. CDR3 length: 16 amino acids. As DNA, the CDR3 is TGTGCCAGCTCACCACGGGTCGGGGGGCTACAAGAGACCCAGTACTTC. It encodes CASSPRVGGLQETQYF.

This clone was seen once. The chain has TRBV5-1 and TRBJ1-2, with D tentatively TRBD1 (6 bases). This CDR3 is 13 amino acids long. The V gene lost 7 bases and the J gene lost 7 bases, with 17 bases spanning the gap. Germline V CDR1 and CDR2: SGHRS, YFSETQ. The CDR3 coding sequence is TGCGCCAGCTCGGTCTCGGGGGCTGTTGGCTACACCTTC. It is translated as CASSVSGAVGYTF.

The chain employs TRBV15 and TRBJ1-5; D call uncertain. The germline V and J ends were trimmed by 5 bases and 5 bases, with 7 bases remaining between them. The length of the CDR3 is 12 residues. In germline, CDR1 is LNHNV, CDR2 YYDKDF (reference sequence). The CDR3 is CATSASHQPQHF. For the CDR3, the DNA is TGTGCCACCAGCGCTTCTCATCAGCCCCAGCATTTT. The full variable domain, with the rest looked up from reference TRBV15 and TRBJ1-5, is DAMVIQNPRYQVTQFGKPVTLSCSQTLNHNVMYWYQQKSSQAPKLLFHYYDKDFNNEADTPDNFQSRRPNTSFCFLDIRSPGLGDTAMYLCATSASHQPQHFGDGTRLSIL.

The V call is TRBV7-2, the J call TRBJ2-4, with D possibly being TRBD2 (7 bases). V dropped 0 bases and J dropped 8 bases, with 11 bases sitting between them. The germline CDR1 and CDR2 sequences are SGHTA and FQGNSA. The CDR3 spans 14 residues. CDR3 in DNA: TGTGCCAGCAGCTTAGCAGCGGGACACGACATTCAGTACTTC. As protein: CASSLAAGHDIQYF.

The CDR3 loop is CASSTGEGQRETQYF. The CDR3 region has the DNA TGTGCCAGCAGCACCGGGGAGGGGCAGCGGGAGACCCAGTACTTC. The chain links TRBV5-4 to TRBJ2-5, with 7 bases matching TRBD2. The length of the CDR3 is 15 residues. From germline, CDR1 is SGHNT and CDR2 YYREEE (reference sequence). The V and J ends lost 4 bases and 5 bases, in that order; junction bases with no gene match: 11.

The chain uses TRBV28 and TRBJ2-7; D is ambiguous. CDR3 length: 14 residues. Between the trimmed V and J ends, which lost 1 base and 2 bases, there was a span of 9 bases. Germline CDR1 and CDR2: MDHEN and SYDVKM. The CDR3 region has the DNA TGTGCCAGCAGTTTATTCCTGGGGACCTACGAGCAGTACTTC. Translated: CASSLFLGTYEQYF. Complete variable domain (other parts from reference TRBV28 and TRBJ2-7): DVKVTQSSRYLVKRTGEKVFLECVQDMDHENMFWYRQDPGLGLRLIYFSYDVKMKEKGDIPEGYSVSREKKERFSLILESASTNQTSMYLCASSLFLGTYEQYFGPGTRLTVT.

The chain links TRBV28 to TRBJ2-7; D perhaps matches TRBD2 (6 bases). Trimming took 2 bases from V and 3 from J, leaving 8 bases between them. This CDR3 spans 13 amino acids. The germline V gene has CDR1 MDHEN and CDR2 SYDVKM. The CDR3 region has the DNA TGTGCCAGCAGTTTAGTGGGGGGCTACGAGCAGTACTTC. Its translation: CASSLVGGYEQYF. The full variable domain, rest sourced from reference TRBV28 and TRBJ2-7, is DVKVTQSSRYLVKRTGEKVFLECVQDMDHENMFWYRQDPGLGLRLIYFSYDVKMKEKGDIPEGYSVSREKKERFSLILESASTNQTSMYLCASSLVGGYEQYFGPGTRLTVT.

V gene TRBV10-3 combines with J gene TRBJ2-3, with D perhaps TRBD2 (5 bases). With 4 bases removed from V and 1 base from J, the gap between germline ends came to 9 bases. This CDR3 is 14 amino acids long. Looked up from germline, CDR1 is ENHRY and CDR2 is SYGVKD. The CDR3 DNA is TGTGCCATCAGTGTCGGGGTTGGCACAGATACGCAGTATTTT. Translated: CAISVGVGTDTQYF.

In this sample, this clone turned up once. This rearrangement joins TRBV6-4 to TRBJ1-6; possibly TRBD1 for D (6 bases). Between the trimmed V and J ends, which lost 3 bases and 9 bases, there was a span of 12 bases. Germline V gene sequence: CDR1 MRHNA, CDR2 SNTAGT. CDR3 size: 14 residues. The CDR3 protein is CASSEGGGPSPLHF. DNA of the CDR3: TGTGCCAGCAGTGAAGGAGGGGGACCTTCACCCCTCCACTTT.

V gene TRBV5-4 combines with J gene TRBJ1-3, with D possibly being TRBD1 (6 bases). Germline-derived CDR1 and CDR2 are SGHNT and YYREEE (reference sequence). V was pared by 4 bases and J by 8 bases, with 19 bases between. This CDR3 has 15 residues. The CDR3 loop is CASSPPGVGGDTIYF. In DNA, the CDR3 is TGTGCCAGCAGCCCCCCAGGGGTCGGGGGGGACACCATATATTTT.

CDR3 sequence: CASSYIGRDEAFF. The CDR3 DNA is TGTGCCAGCAGTTACATTGGAAGGGATGAAGCTTTCTTT. The genes are TRBV6-5 and TRBJ1-1, with D uncertain. This CDR3 is built from 13 residues. CDR1 and CDR2 from the germline V gene are MNHEY and SVGAGI. Trimming removed 2 bases at V and 7 bases at J, with 11 bases between.

The rearrangement links TRBV5-1 to TRBJ2-2; 9 nucleotides agree with TRBD1. The CDR3 has 16 residues. Germline V gene data show CDR1 as SGHRS and CDR2 as YFSETQ. Trimming cost V 2 bases and J 4 bases; bases outside gene matches: 6. The CDR3 sequence is CASSLGTGGITGELFF. The CDR3 region has the DNA TGCGCCAGCAGCTTAGGAACAGGGGGCATCACCGGGGAGCTGTTTTTT.